The 11 T cell receptor beta chains given below trace back to one sample, sequenced in a study of CD8+ T cells in alopecia areata. Treatment here: oral pan-JAK inhibitor, 5-10 mg twice daily. Extracted RNA was reverse transcribed, and the resulting cDNA served as sequencing template. Sequencing was performed with immunoSEQ multiplex PCR; in TCRdb, only in-frame clones are kept and a portion is missing. This table has 130,000 or so clones, over 60% appearing once. The input for sequencing was CD4+ T cells sorted from blood, taken at week 4, from a patient treated with tofacitinib. Receptors originate from a human donor with alopecia areata.

This clone was seen a few times. The J gene is TRBJ2-2, the V gene TRBV29-1, with D maybe TRBD2 (6 bases). V was clipped by 5 bases and J by 6 bases, with 10 bases between them. Per germline, CDR1 SQVTM and CDR2 ANQGSEA. The CDR3 spans 12 residues. Here the CDR3 reads CSVTLAAGELFF. CDR3 nucleotides: TGCAGCGTTACTTTAGCGGCCGGGGAGCTGTTTTTT.

In its sample, this clone was seen a few times. V gene TRBV5-1 combines with J gene TRBJ2-2; 7 bases agree with TRBD1. The junction had 1 base not matched to a gene; V was cut back by 0 bases and J by 2 bases. There are 15 residues in the CDR3. Germline V CDR1 and CDR2: SGHRS, YFSETQ. The CDR3 here is CASSLGDSNTGELFF. The CDR3, as DNA: TGCGCCAGCAGCTTGGGGGACAGCAACACCGGGGAGCTGTTTTTT.

This clone is a singleton in its sample. DNA of the CDR3: TGCGCCAGCAGCGGAATGGCAGGACGTGGCAATGAGCAGTTCTTC. This translates into CASSGMAGRGNEQFF. This chain uses TRBV5-1 with TRBJ2-1; no clear D. CDR1 is SGHRS, CDR2 YFSETQ, per germline. CDR3 length: 15 residues. Deletions cut 4 bases from V and 6 bases from J, with 17 bases between.

The CDR3 sequence is CASSQLRLAIYNEQFF. For the CDR3, the DNA is TGCGCCAGCAGCCAACTTCGACTAGCAATCTACAATGAGCAGTTCTTC. The chain uses TRBV4-1 and TRBJ2-1, with 7 bases identical to TRBD2. The trim removed 2 bases at V and 3 bases at J, leaving 7 bases unmatched. In germline, CDR1 is MGHRA, CDR2 YSYEKL. This CDR3 is 16 amino acids long.

This chain connects TRBV18 to TRBJ1-1; D perhaps matches TRBD1 (6 bases). This CDR3 comprises 13 residues. Trimming removed 3 bases from V and 5 bases from J, with 10 bases in between. Germline V gene data show CDR1 as KGHSH and CDR2 as LQKENI. The CDR3: CASSPEQGTEAFF. The DNA of the CDR3 is TGTGCCAGCTCACCGGAACAGGGAACTGAAGCTTTCTTT.

This sequence joins TRBV27 and TRBJ1-2; tentatively, D is TRBD1 (5 bases). The CDR3 covers 16 residues. The V end was cut by 0 bases, the J end by 4 bases, with 15 bases between. Per germline, CDR1 MNHEY and CDR2 SMNVEV (reference sequence). The CDR3 DNA reads as TGTGCCAGCAGTTTATCGGGGGTATCTATGGCCTATGGCTACACCTTC. The encoded protein is CASSLSGVSMAYGYTF.

This sequence joins TRBV7-2 and TRBJ1-6; D is perhaps TRBD1 (5 bases). Trimming shortened V by 6 bases and J by 8 bases, and 20 bases separated the two germline ends. The length of the CDR3 is 16 residues. Germline V gives CDR1 SGHTA, CDR2 FQGNSA. CDR3 loop: CASRPGGRGKHSPLHF. The CDR3 nucleotides read TGTGCCAGCAGGCCAGGTGGTCGGGGGAAACATTCACCCCTCCACTTT. The full variable domain, with the rest looked up from reference TRBV7-2 and TRBJ1-6, is GAGVSQSPSNKVTEKGKDVELRCDPISGHTALYWYRQSLGQGLEFLIYFQGNSAPDKSGLPSDRFSAERTGGSVSTLTIQRTQQEDSAVYLCASRPGGRGKHSPLHFGNGTRLTVT.

The chain employs TRBV18 and TRBJ2-3; possibly TRBD2 for D (6 bases). This CDR3 is 15 amino acids long. From germline, CDR1 is KGHSH and CDR2 LQKENI. V was pared by 3 bases and J by 4 bases, with 14 bases between. The CDR3 DNA reads TGTGCCAGCTCACCGCGCGGGATATCAGCAGATACGCAGTATTTT. As protein: CASSPRGISADTQYF.

This sequence joins TRBV29-1 and TRBJ2-7; a weak D match, TRBD1 (6 bases). Germline lookup yields CDR1 SQVTM and CDR2 ANQGSEA. The CDR3 is 14 amino acids. V was trimmed by 4 bases and J by 3 bases, leaving 16 bases between them. The CDR3 reads CSVVRDTDDYEQYF. The CDR3 DNA reads as TGCAGCGTTGTCCGGGACACCGACGACTACGAGCAGTACTTC.

The CDR3: CASRLDLAGMKTQYF. The CDR3 DNA sequence: TGTGCCAGCCGTCTAGATTTAGCCGGGATGAAGACCCAGTACTTC. This sequence joins TRBV7-2 and TRBJ2-5; weak D call: TRBD2 (5 bases). Trimming removed 8 bases at V and 6 bases at J, with 22 bases between. This CDR3 is built from 15 residues. Germline CDR1 is SGHTA and CDR2 is FQGNSA.

V and J are TRBV29-1 and TRBJ1-2; no definite D call. The CDR3 spans 12 residues. Germline assignment: CDR1 SQVTM and CDR2 ANQGSEA. With 4 bases removed from V and 7 bases from J, the gap between germline ends came to 13 bases. The CDR3 bases are TGCAGCGTTGTGTGGGGAGAGGCTGGCTACACCTTC. Protein: CSVVWGEAGYTF. Full variable domain (outside the CDR3, taken from reference TRBV29-1 and TRBJ1-2): SAVISQKPSRDICQRGTSLTIQCQVDSQVTMMFWYRQQPGQSLTLIATANQGSEATYESGFVIDKFPISRPNLTFSTLTVSNMSPEDSSIYLCSVVWGEAGYTFGSGTRLTVV.